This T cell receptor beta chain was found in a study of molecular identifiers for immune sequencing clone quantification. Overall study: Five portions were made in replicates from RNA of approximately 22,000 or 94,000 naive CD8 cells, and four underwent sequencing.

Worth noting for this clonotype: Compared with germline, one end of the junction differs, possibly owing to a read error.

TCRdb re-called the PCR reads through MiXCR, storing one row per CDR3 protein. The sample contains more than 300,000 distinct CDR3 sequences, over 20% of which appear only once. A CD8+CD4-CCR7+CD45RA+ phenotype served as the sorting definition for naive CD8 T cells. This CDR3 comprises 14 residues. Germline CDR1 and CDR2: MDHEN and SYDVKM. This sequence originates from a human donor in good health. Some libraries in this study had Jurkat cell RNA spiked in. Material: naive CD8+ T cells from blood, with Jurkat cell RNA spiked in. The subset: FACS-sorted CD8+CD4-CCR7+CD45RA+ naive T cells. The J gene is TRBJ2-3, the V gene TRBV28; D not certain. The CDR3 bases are TGTGCCATCAGTCCGCAGATCAGCACGGATACGCAGTATTTT. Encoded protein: CAISPQISTDTQYF.